This is a list of T cell receptor beta chains from one sample in a study of blood T cell repertoires in COVID-19. Method: immunoSEQ multiplex PCR; TCRdb's copy keeps in-frame clones and lacks some. Of approximately 290,000 clones listed, around 85% are singletons. The source material was peripheral blood. The source is a human donor with COVID-19, enrolled during active disease. The donor label of this sample is uncertain. CDR3s include the opening cysteine and the closing phenylalanine or tryptophan. Fields, in order: D gene, J gene, V gene, clone size, CDR3 DNA, CDR3 protein. The D gene is left open where the match is weak. Only some rows state a clone size, as once, few, many or a class for expanded clones.

NA | TRBJ2-5 | TRBV9 | NA | TGTGCCAGCAGCGTAGATCCAGGGCGGCAAGAGACCCAGTACTTC | CASSVDPGRQETQYF
TRBD1 | TRBJ2-1 | TRBV29-1 | NA | TGCAGCGTTGTTGGGGCAGGGGGACGCTCCTACAATGAGCAGTTCTTC | CSVVGAGGRSYNEQFF
NA | TRBJ1-2 | TRBV27 | NA | TGTGCCAGCAGCTTCCGATGGGTCCCACGGGCTAACTATGGCTACACCTTC | CASSFRWVPRANYGYTF
TRBD1 | TRBJ1-1 | TRBV15 | NA | TGTGCCACCAGCAGAGCGAGAGGACAGGGGCCGAACACTGAAGCTTTCTTT | CATSRARGQGPNTEAFF
NA | TRBJ2-7 | TRBV5-1 | NA | TGCGCCAGCAGTCCTCGGGACTCCCGGCCCCCTTTAGAGCAGTACTTC | CASSPRDSRPPLEQYF
NA | TRBJ1-4 | TRBV3-1/TRBV3-2 | once | TGTGCCAGCGGGGAGGGCCGTATGGGAAAACTGTTTTTT | CASGEGRMGKLFF
NA | TRBJ1-4 | TRBV29-1 | once | TGCAGCGTTGGAGGGGAGGGAGGTAGAGAAAAACTGTTTTTT | CSVGGEGGREKLFF
NA | TRBJ1-5 | TRBV2 | NA | TGTGCCAGCAGCCTTTTGAAAGGAGGACAGCCCCAGCATTTT | CASSLLKGGQPQHF
TRBD2 | TRBJ2-7 | TRBV5-4 | NA | TGTGCCAGCAGCTTGGTTGCGGGAGACCACGAGCAGTACTTC | CASSLVAGDHEQYF
NA | TRBJ2-7 | TRBV19 | NA | TGTGCCAGTAGCCCCCTAAGGTATAGCGGCGCTTCCTACGAGCAGTACTTC | CASSPLRYSGASYEQYF
NA | TRBJ1-1 | TRBV5-1 | NA | TGCGCCAGCAGCTTAGGGGGGGACCCAGGGAACGGTGAAGCTTTCTTT | CASSLGGDPGNGEAFF
TRBD2 | TRBJ2-3 | TRBV28 | NA | TGTGCCAGCAGACAAAGCGGGATTAGCACAGATACGCAGTATTTT | CASRQSGISTDTQYF
TRBD1 | TRBJ1-2 | TRBV7-2 | once | TGTGCCAGCAGCATACGACAGGGGGAGTATGGCTACACCTTC | CASSIRQGEYGYTF
TRBD2 | TRBJ2-5 | TRBV28 | NA | TGTGCCAGCAGTGACCCCCGGGGGGAGGGAGAGACCCAGTACTTC | CASSDPRGEGETQYF
NA | TRBJ2-5 | TRBV4-1 | NA | TGCGCCAGCAGCCAAGACACAGGGCTCGAGACCCAGTACTTC | CASSQDTGLETQYF
NA | TRBJ1-2 | TRBV7-9 | NA | TGTGCCAGCAGCTCCGAGAGGGCTGGCTACACCTTC | CASSSERAGYTF
NA | TRBJ2-5 | TRBV9 | NA | TGTGCCAGCAGCGCCTTTCAAGAGACCCAGTACTTC | CASSAFQETQYF
TRBD1 | TRBJ1-2 | TRBV15 | NA | TGTGCCACCAGCAGAGGGGGACAGGGGGCTTATGGCTACACCTTC | CATSRGGQGAYGYTF
NA | TRBJ2-1 | TRBV7-9 | NA | TGTGCCAGCAGCTTACAGGGTTACAATGAGCAGTTCTTC | CASSLQGYNEQFF
NA | TRBJ1-6 | TRBV18 | NA | TGTGCCAGCTCACCTGAGGAACGGGATTCACCCCTCCACTTT | CASSPEERDSPLHF
NA | TRBJ1-2 | TRBV6-5 | NA | TGTGCCAGCGGGAGGGACCCTAACTATGGCTACACCTTC | CASGRDPNYGYTF
NA | TRBJ2-1 | TRBV7-7 | NA | TGTGCTAGCAGCTTAGGAGATGTATCCTACAATGAGCAGTTCTTC | CASSLGDVSYNEQFF
TRBD1 | TRBJ1-1 | TRBV28 | NA | TGTGCCAGCAGACCGGGACAGGGGATGACTGAAGCTTTCTTT | CASRPGQGMTEAFF
TRBD1 | TRBJ1-6 | TRBV7-9 | NA | TGTGCCAGCAGCTTTCGACAGGGAGATTCACCCCTCCACTTT | CASSFRQGDSPLHF
NA | TRBJ2-2 | TRBV19 | NA | TGTGCCAGTATGAGCGGACGCACCGGGGAGCTGTTTTTT | CASMSGRTGELFF
NA | TRBJ2-5 | TRBV7-2 | NA | TGTGCCAGCAGCCTTCGACTGGAAGAGACCCAGTACTTC | CASSLRLEETQYF
NA | TRBJ1-1 | TRBV5-1 | NA | TGCGCCAGCAGCCCGACGGGTGGCGACACTGAAGCTTTCTTT | CASSPTGGDTEAFF
TRBD1 | TRBJ2-6 | TRBV7-2 | NA | TGTGCCAGCAGCCACCCCGGGACAGGATACTCTGGGGCCAACGTCCTGACTTTC | CASSHPGTGYSGANVLTF
TRBD1 | TRBJ2-2 | TRBV4-3 | NA | TGCGCCAGCAGCCAAGGGCAGGGGGCAGGTACCGGGGAGCTGTTTTTT | CASSQGQGAGTGELFF
NA | TRBJ2-3 | TRBV4-3 | NA | TGCGCCAGCAGCCAGGCCTTTGTGAGGAGGGGTGGCACAGATACGCAGTATTTT | CASSQAFVRRGGTDTQYF
TRBD1 | TRBJ1-2 | TRBV2 | NA | TGTGCCAGCAGTGATCAGGGGGTTAACTATGGCTACACCTTC | CASSDQGVNYGYTF
TRBD2 | TRBJ2-1 | TRBV5-1 | NA | TGCGCCAGCAGCTCCGGACTAGCGCGCGCGAGCTCCTACAATGAGCAGTTCTTC | CASSSGLARASSYNEQFF
NA | TRBJ1-4 | TRBV11-2 | few | TGTGCCAGCAGCCCACCACTTTGGCGGAGCAGGGGTGATGAAAAACTGTTTTTT | CASSPPLWRSRGDEKLFF
NA | TRBJ1-1 | TRBV6-2/TRBV6-3 | NA | TGTGCCAGCAGTTCCCCGCGTCTGAACACTGAAGCTTTCTTT | CASSSPRLNTEAFF
TRBD1 | TRBJ2-1 | TRBV11-2 | NA | TGTGCCAGCAGCTTAGGGCAGGGGGCCGACCATGAGCAGTTCTTC | CASSLGQGADHEQFF
NA | TRBJ2-5 | TRBV4-2 | NA | TGTGCCAGCAGCCTCCTGACCAGGGGATTCGGTGAGACCCAGTACTTC | CASSLLTRGFGETQYF
TRBD1 | TRBJ1-6 | TRBV27 | NA | TGTGCCAGCAGCGACAGGGGGGTGAGATCACCCCTCCACTTT | CASSDRGVRSPLHF
NA | TRBJ1-4 | TRBV7-2 | NA | TGTGCCAGCAGCCGGGGGGCAGGGGATGAAAAACTGTTTTTT | CASSRGAGDEKLFF
TRBD1 | TRBJ1-1 | TRBV7-9 | medium-sized | TGTGCCAGCAGAAGGACAGGCCTTGAAGCTTTCTTT | CASRRTGLEAFF
TRBD1 | TRBJ2-5 | TRBV11-3 | NA | TGTGCCAGCAGTCGACGGACAGGGGGCGAAGAGACCCAGTACTTC | CASSRRTGGEETQYF
NA | TRBJ2-3 | TRBV9 | NA | TGTGCCAGCAGCGTAGCCGGAGTTAAAGATACGCAGTATTTT | CASSVAGVKDTQYF
TRBD1 | TRBJ2-1 | TRBV18 | NA | TGTGCCAGCTCACCTCTCGGCGGGACAGGGATCGGCAATGAGCAGTTCTTC | CASSPLGGTGIGNEQFF